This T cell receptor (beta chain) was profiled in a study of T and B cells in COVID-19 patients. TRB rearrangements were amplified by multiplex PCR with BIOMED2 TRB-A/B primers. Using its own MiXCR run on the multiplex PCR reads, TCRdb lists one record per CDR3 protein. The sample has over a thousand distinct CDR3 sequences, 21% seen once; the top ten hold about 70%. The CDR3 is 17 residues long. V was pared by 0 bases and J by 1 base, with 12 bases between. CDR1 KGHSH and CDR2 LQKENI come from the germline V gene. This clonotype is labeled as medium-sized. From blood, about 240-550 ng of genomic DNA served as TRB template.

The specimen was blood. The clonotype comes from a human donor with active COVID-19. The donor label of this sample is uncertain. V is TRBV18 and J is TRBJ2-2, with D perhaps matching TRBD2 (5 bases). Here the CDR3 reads CASSPPSTSGNTGELFF. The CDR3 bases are TGTGCCAGCTCACCACCGTCGACCAGCGGGAACACCGGGGAGCTGTTTTTT.